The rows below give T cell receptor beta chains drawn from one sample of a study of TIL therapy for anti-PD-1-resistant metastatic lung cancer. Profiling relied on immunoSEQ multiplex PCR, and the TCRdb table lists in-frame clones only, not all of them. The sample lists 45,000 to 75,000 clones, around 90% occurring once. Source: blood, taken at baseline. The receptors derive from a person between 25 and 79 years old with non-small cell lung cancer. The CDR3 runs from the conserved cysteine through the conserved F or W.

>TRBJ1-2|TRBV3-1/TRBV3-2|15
CASSQSLATSYGYTF
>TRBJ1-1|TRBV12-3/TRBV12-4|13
CASSFTGPTEAFF
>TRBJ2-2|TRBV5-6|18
CASSSRSGLPSNTGELFF
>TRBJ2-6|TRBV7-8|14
CASSQDSGANVLTF
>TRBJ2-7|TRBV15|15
CATSKPASGSYEQYF
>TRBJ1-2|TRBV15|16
CATSSATGVLSYGYTF
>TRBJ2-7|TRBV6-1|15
CASSELGQSSYEQYF
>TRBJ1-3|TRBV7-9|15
CASSRGTGETNTIYF
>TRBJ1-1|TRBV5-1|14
CASSLAAANTEAFF
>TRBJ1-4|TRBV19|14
CASSIGQGAEKLFF
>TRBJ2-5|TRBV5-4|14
CASSFFERDQTQYF
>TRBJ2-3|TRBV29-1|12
CSVFLGTDTQYF
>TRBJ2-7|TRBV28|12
CASSRDLREQYF
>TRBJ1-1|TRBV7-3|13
CASSATTGAEAFF
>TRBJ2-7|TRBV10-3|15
CAISESGTGIHEQYF
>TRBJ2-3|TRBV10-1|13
CASTGGGTDTQYF
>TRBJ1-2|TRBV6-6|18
CASSHGSRDRGPSYGYTF
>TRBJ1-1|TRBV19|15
CASSYDRLTNREAFF
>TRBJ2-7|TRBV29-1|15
CSVEDRGRGTPEQYF
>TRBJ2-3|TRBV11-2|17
CASSQGRGTSGTDTQYF
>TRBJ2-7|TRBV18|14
CASGPTSGSYEQYF
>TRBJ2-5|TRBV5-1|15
CASSLGTGGAETQYF
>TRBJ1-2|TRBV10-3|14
CAISEGAANYGYTF
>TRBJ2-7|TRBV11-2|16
CASSSWDRGASYEQYF
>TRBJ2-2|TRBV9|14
CASSVGGGTGELFF
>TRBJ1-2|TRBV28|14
CASSLFDGAYGYTF
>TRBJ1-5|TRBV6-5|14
CASSLQNFNQPQHF
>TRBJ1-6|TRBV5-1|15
CASSPGDSSNSPLHF
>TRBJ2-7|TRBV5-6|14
CASSLAGQGYEQYF
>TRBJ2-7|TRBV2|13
CASIRQGSGVQYF
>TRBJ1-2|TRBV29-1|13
CSVEQIGDYGYTF
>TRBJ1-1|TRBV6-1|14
CASSEATRAREAFF
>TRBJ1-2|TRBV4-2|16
CASSHTGVTSHDGYTF
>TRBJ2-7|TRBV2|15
CASSERSSGPYEQYF
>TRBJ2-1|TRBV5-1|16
CASSPQSAGGYNEQFF
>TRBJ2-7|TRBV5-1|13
CASSFSTSYEQYF
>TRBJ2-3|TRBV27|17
CASSLRSRGLLTDTQYF
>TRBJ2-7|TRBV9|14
CASSVSVSSYEQYF
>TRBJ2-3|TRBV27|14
CASSLRDSTDTQYF
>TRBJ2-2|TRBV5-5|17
CASSLELGGVKAGELFF
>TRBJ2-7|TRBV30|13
CASIRDRPYEQYF
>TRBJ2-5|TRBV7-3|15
CASSLRGGGGETQYF
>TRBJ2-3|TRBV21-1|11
CASSNPDTQYF
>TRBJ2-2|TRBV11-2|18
CASSPGWGSPQHTGELFF
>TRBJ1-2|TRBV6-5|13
CASRPTGVGGYTF
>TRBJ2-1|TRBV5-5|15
CASSLSLAGVNEQFF
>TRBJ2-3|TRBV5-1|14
CASSSAVATDTQYF
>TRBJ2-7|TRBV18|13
CASSPPARATQYF
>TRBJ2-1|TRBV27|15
CASSRGTSGLNEQFF
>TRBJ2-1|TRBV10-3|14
CATTPGLANNEQFF
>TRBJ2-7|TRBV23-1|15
CASTSPQGSSYEQYF
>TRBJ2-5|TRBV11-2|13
CASSPQGWETQYF